These 23 T cell receptor beta chains were sequenced from one sample in a study of Graves' ophthalmopathy and Graves' hyperthyroidism. RNA transcripts served as template for amplifying TCR beta CDR3 sequences. HTBI-primed RT-PCR formed the first round, and a multiplex PCR formed the second. In TCRdb, the multiplex PCR reads were re-called with MiXCR into one record per CDR3 protein. This sample yields hundreds of thousands of distinct CDR3 sequences, of which 20% to 25% are seen a single time; more than 5.5% belongs to the top ten. Sequencing input: peripheral blood. The receptors here all came from a woman aged 18-29 years with stable Graves' hyperthyroidism. Some clones in this sample may be carry-over from other donors' samples.

This clonotype appeared many times. The chain couples TRBV28 to TRBJ2-7; weak D call: TRBD2 (5 bases). V shed 2 bases and J shed 9 bases, with 17 bases lying between them. Germline assignment: CDR1 MDHEN and CDR2 SYDVKM. This CDR3 is 14 amino acids long. The CDR3 sequence: CASSLQRNRGRQYF. CDR3 DNA: TGTGCCAGCAGTTTACAGCGGAACCGGGGTCGGCAGTACTTC.

There are many counts of this clonotype. The rearrangement joins TRBV28 to TRBJ2-5, with TRBD2 matching over 8 bases. Germline CDR1 MDHEN, CDR2 SYDVKM. The V and J ends lost 5 bases and 2 bases, in that order; junction bases with no gene match: 7. The CDR3 is made up of 15 amino acids. This CDR3 is CASSPLSGKQETQYF. The CDR3 nucleotides are TGTGCCAGCAGTCCCCTTAGCGGGAAACAAGAGACCCAGTACTTC.

The rearrangement joins TRBV3-1 to TRBJ1-5, with D tentatively TRBD1 (5 bases). The germline CDR1 and CDR2 sequences are LGHDT and YNNKEL (reference sequence). This CDR3 has 15 residues. Trimming removed 3 bases at V and 3 bases at J, with 12 bases between. The DNA of the CDR3 is TGTGCCAGCAGCCAGAAGGGGCAGACCAATCAGCCCCAGCATTTT. Its protein product is CASSQKGQTNQPQHF.

Many counts were recorded for this clonotype. The genes are TRBV29-1 and TRBJ1-1; the match to TRBD1 covers 7 bases. V lost 5 bases and J lost 5; bases outside the gene matches: 5. The CDR3 covers 12 residues. Looked up from germline, CDR1 is SQVTM and CDR2 is ANQGSEA. DNA of the CDR3: TGCAGCGTTCTTGCAGGGGGAACTGAAGCTTTCTTT. Its translation: CSVLAGGTEAFF.

The chain links TRBV6-1 to TRBJ2-7, with D uncertain. The J call may be wrong; the DNA end is better matched by TRBJ2-5. The CDR3 sequence is 16 residues long. CDR1 is MNHNS and CDR2 is SASEGT in the germline V gene. CDR3 in amino acids: CASSEIYKSPQETQYF. CDR3 coding DNA: TGTGCCAGCAGTGAAATTTACAAGTCTCCCCAAGAGACCCAGTACTTC.

The table lists this clonotype with many counts. The rearrangement joins TRBV19 to TRBJ1-2; 8 positions match TRBD1. V shed 5 bases, J shed 6 bases, and the junction held 14 bases outside the gene matches. CDR1 is LNHDA, CDR2 SQIVND, per germline (reference sequence). The CDR3 runs 16 residues. The CDR3 region is CASSDGQGEGVHGYTF. The CDR3 coding sequence is TGTGCCAGTAGTGACGGACAGGGAGAAGGGGTTCATGGCTACACCTTC. Drawing the rest from reference TRBV19 and TRBJ1-2, the complete variable domain is DGGITQSPKYLFRKEGQNVTLSCEQNLNHDAMYWYRQDPGQGLRLIYYSQIVNDFQKGDIAEGYSVSREKKESFPLTVTSAQKNPTAFYLCASSDGQGEGVHGYTFGSGTRLTVV.

At least ten counts were recorded for this clonotype. The CDR3: CASSPTSGRRSNEQYF. The CDR3 nucleotides are TGTGCCAGCAGTCCGACTAGCGGGAGGAGGTCTAACGAGCAGTACTTC. The chain is built from TRBV6-1 and TRBJ2-7; TRBD2 agrees at 13 bases. This CDR3 has 16 residues. V shed 5 bases and J 5 bases; nucleotides not matched to a gene: 9. CDR1 and CDR2 from the germline V gene are MNHNS and SASEGT.

The rearrangement joins TRBV15 to TRBJ1-1; D remains ambiguous. This CDR3 has 14 amino acids. Germline V CDR1 and CDR2: LNHNV, YYDKDF (reference sequence). Trimming stripped 8 bases from V and 1 base from J, with 14 bases between. CDR3 sequence reads: CATSAGKRNTEAFF. CDR3 in DNA: TGTGCCACCTCGGCGGGAAAACGGAACACTGAAGCTTTCTTT.

The CDR3 is CASSSDRDSEQYF. CDR3 DNA sequence: TGTGCCAGCAGTTCGGACAGGGATTCCGAGCAGTACTTC. V gene TRBV7-3 combines with J gene TRBJ2-7; TRBD1 agrees at 8 bases. The CDR3 has 13 amino acids. With V trimmed by 6 bases and J by 6 bases, 7 bases remained unmatched. The germline gives CDR1 SGHTA, CDR2 FQGTGA.

There are many counts of this clonotype. The chain uses TRBV20-1 and TRBJ2-7; 7 positions match TRBD1. CDR3 size: 14 residues. Germline V lookup: CDR1 DFQATT, CDR2 SNEGSKA (reference sequence). The V segment lost 6 bases and the J segment 1 base; nucleotides outside the gene matches: 9. CDR3 coding DNA: TGCAGTGCCGTAACAATACAGGGGTCCTACGAGCAGTACTTC. Protein: CSAVTIQGSYEQYF.

This clonotype was counted many times. The genes are TRBV29-1 and TRBJ2-5, with TRBD2 matching 11 bases. Germline V gives CDR1 SQVTM, CDR2 ANQGSEA. Unmatched junction bases numbered 12, after V lost 4 bases and J lost 5 bases. This CDR3 comprises 16 residues. The CDR3 sequence is CSVVPLAGGGEETQYF. The CDR3, as DNA: TGCAGCGTTGTGCCCCTAGCGGGAGGTGGGGAGGAGACCCAGTACTTC.

This clonotype was counted many times. The chain employs TRBV12-3 or TRBV12-4 and TRBJ1-5, with 9 bases that match TRBD1. There are 15 residues in the CDR3. With V trimmed by 1 base and J by 5 bases, 3 bases remained unmatched. This CDR3 is CASSLGTGDYQPQHF. As DNA, the CDR3 is TGTGCCAGCAGTTTAGGGACAGGGGACTATCAGCCCCAGCATTTT.

There are many counts of this clonotype. The chain carries TRBV6-1 and TRBJ2-5; 15 nucleotides agree with TRBD2. CDR1 and CDR2 from the germline V gene are MNHNS and SASEGT. The CDR3 sequence is 14 residues long. V dropped 10 bases and J dropped 5; count of bases not matched to a gene: 5. DNA for the CDR3: TGTGCCACTCGGACTAGCGGGGGGGCGGAGACCCAGTACTTC. Protein: CATRTSGGAETQYF.

This clonotype showed up many times. Here the CDR3 reads CAIRGTGGDFYEQYF. Written as DNA, the CDR3 is TGTGCCATCAGGGGGACAGGGGGCGACTTCTACGAGCAGTACTTC. The rearrangement joins TRBV10-3 to TRBJ2-7, with 12 bases lining up with TRBD1. CDR1 and CDR2 (germline): ENHRY, SYGVKD. The CDR3 is 15 amino acids. Trimming at V came to 6 bases and at J to 3 bases, leaving 6 bases not matched to a gene.

This clonotype was seen a handful of times. The chain carries TRBV9 and TRBJ2-5; perhaps TRBD1 as D (5 bases). CDR3 length: 15 amino acids. V lost 0 bases and J 5 bases, leaving 14 bases between the germline ends. Germline lookup yields CDR1 SGDLS and CDR2 YYNGEE. The CDR3 is CASSVAGHDVETQYF. CDR3 nucleotide sequence: TGTGCCAGCAGCGTAGCAGGGCATGATGTGGAGACCCAGTACTTC.

The chain combines TRBV6-2 or TRBV6-3 with TRBJ2-7; 7 bases match TRBD1. Germline V gene sequence: CDR1 MNHEY, CDR2 SVGEGT. The CDR3 covers 13 residues. V was clipped by 2 bases and J by 4 bases; unmatched bases: 2. CDR3 coding DNA: TGTGCCAGCAGTTACCTACAGGGGTACGAGCAGTACTTC. Amino acids: CASSYLQGYEQYF.

This chain connects TRBV5-1 to TRBJ1-2; D unresolved. The V gene lost 4 bases and the J gene lost 6 bases, with 16 bases spanning the gap. This CDR3 has 14 residues. The germline CDR1 and CDR2 sequences are SGHRS and YFSETQ. The chain's CDR3 is CASSRTGSTDGYTF. In nucleotides, the CDR3 is TGCGCCAGCAGCAGGACCGGGAGCACCGATGGCTACACCTTC.

In its sample, this clonotype was seen a few times. V and J are TRBV5-5 and TRBJ1-2; D gene ambiguous. The CDR3 loop spans 16 amino acids. Germline loops: CDR1 SGHKS, CDR2 YYEKEE (reference sequence). The V end lost 5 bases, the J end lost 2 bases, and 19 bases lay between the germline ends. CDR3 DNA sequence: TGTGCCAGCAGTTTTAATTCTGGACGGCAAAACTATGGCTACACCTTC. This encodes CASSFNSGRQNYGYTF.

This clonotype has a count of ten or more. The chain joins TRBV12-3 or TRBV12-4 to TRBJ2-6; D call uncertain. V gave up 6 bases and J gave up 1 base, with 16 bases separating them. The CDR3 extends over 17 amino acids. CDR3 bases: TGTGCCAGCAGATCCGGATATTCCTTTTCTGGGGCCAACGTCCTGACTTTC. It encodes CASRSGYSFSGANVLTF.

This rearrangement joins TRBV5-1 to TRBJ1-1, with D maybe TRBD1 (6 bases). The V gene's germline CDR1 is SGHRS and CDR2 YFSETQ. The CDR3 is 14 amino acids. The germline V and J ends were trimmed by 4 bases and 2 bases, with 12 bases remaining between them. This CDR3 reads CASSTAQGNTEAFF. Written as DNA, the CDR3 is TGCGCCAGCAGCACGGCACAGGGAAACACTGAAGCTTTCTTT.

Only a few counts were recorded for this clonotype. V and J are TRBV3-1 and TRBJ2-7; no clear D gene. This CDR3 region has 13 residues. V was shortened by 0 bases and J by 6 bases, with 9 bases between the two germline ends. From germline, CDR1 is LGHDT and CDR2 YNNKEL (reference sequence). CDR3 protein: CASSQEAALEQYF. DNA for the CDR3: TGTGCCAGCAGCCAAGAGGCGGCGCTCGAGCAGTACTTC.

The chain links TRBV18 to TRBJ1-2; weak D call: TRBD1 (5 bases). Deletions cut 3 bases from V and 3 bases from J, with 17 bases between. The CDR3 covers 16 residues. Germline loops: CDR1 KGHSH, CDR2 LQKENI. CDR3 nucleotide sequence: TGTGCCAGCTCACCCCACCGGACAAGGCCGGACTATGGCTACACCTTC. This sequence encodes CASSPHRTRPDYGYTF.

In its sample, this clonotype was seen a few times. The V and J genes are TRBV3-1 and TRBJ1-1, with D perhaps matching TRBD1 (6 bases). The V end lost 6 bases, the J end lost 5 bases, and 19 bases lay between the germline ends. The CDR3 contains 15 residues. Germline CDR1 LGHDT, CDR2 YNNKEL (reference sequence). Written as DNA, the CDR3 is TGTGCCAGCAGGACGAGGGGGGGGTTTGAGACTGAAGCTTTCTTT. Translated: CASRTRGGFETEAFF.